This T cell receptor (beta chain) was retrieved from a study of lymphopenia after photon versus proton radiotherapy (dated by TCRdb to about 2019). Study-level background: The study compared the immunological effects of photon versus proton radiation therapy in patients with gastrointestinal tumors who developed high-grade lymphopenia. The goal of the study was to describe how the two radiation modalities differ in their effects on the immune system. A cohort of under 25 patients with gastrointestinal tumors who received either photon or proton therapy and subsequently developed lymphopenia was included.

The library was obtained by the immunoSEQ multiplex PCR assay. T cell repertoires were profiled with deep sequencing of rearranged TCR beta loci together with multiparametric flow cytometry. The table was pulled from immuneACCESS by TCRdb, which kept in-frame rearrangements only. Such tables lose some clones; where checked, under half of the loss comes from unresolved V genes, and the rest has no known cause. This sample lists about 25,000 clones; 83% were detected once. Jointly, the top ten make up approximately 4% of the sample. Taken from cysteine to phenylalanine, the CDR3 has 15 residues. Kept here is only the CDR3 DNA, which spans 45 bases and is read in frame from base 1. Germline trimming: 4 bases from V, 5 bases from J; junction bases outside gene matches: 9. CDR1 and CDR2 are read off the germline V gene as SGHTA and FQGNSA. Broader findings and caveats from the paper: Relative stability during treatment was observed in proton-treated patients, whereas loss of naive T cells and TCR diversity and gain of effector/memory populations were observed in photon-treated patients. After the lymphocyte count nadir, photon-treated repertoires showed oligoclonal expansion, especially of CD8+ Temra cells, which drove the drop in diversity. The survival association was assessed only in patients who died, and the authors presented better survival with proton therapy as a possibility rather than a demonstrated result. Across the cohort, an inverse correlation was found between a larger post-nadir drop in TCR diversity and overall survival time among patients who died.

About this clone itself: There is no known antigen for this receptor. One base away there is no much larger clone; base qualities are not given.

The TCR was taken from a woman between 50 and 59 years old with pancreatic cancer. Here the chain combines TRBV7-2 and TRBJ2-5, with 8 bases in between that match TRBD1. Sequences were derived from peripheral blood, sampled from a patient treated with photon-based radiotherapy. CDR3 protein: CASSSNRGAWETQYF. The nucleotide sequence reads TGTGCCAGCAGCTCAAACAGGGGGGCATGGGAGACCCAGTACTTC.